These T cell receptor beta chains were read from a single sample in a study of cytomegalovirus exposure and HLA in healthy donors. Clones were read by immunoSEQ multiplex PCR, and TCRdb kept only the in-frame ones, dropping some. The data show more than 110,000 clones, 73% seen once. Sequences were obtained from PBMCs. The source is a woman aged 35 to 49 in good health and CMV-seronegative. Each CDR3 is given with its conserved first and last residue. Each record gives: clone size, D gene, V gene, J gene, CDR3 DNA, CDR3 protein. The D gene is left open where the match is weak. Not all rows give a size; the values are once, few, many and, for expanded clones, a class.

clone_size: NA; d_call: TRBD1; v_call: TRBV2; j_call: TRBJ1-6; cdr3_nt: TGTGCCAGCAGTGGATGGACAGGGGCGGGTTCACCCCTCCACTTT; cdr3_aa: CASSGWTGAGSPLHF
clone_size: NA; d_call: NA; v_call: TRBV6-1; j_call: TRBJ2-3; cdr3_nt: TGTGCCAGCAGTGAAAACAGGGTGGGAGATACGCAGTATTTT; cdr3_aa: CASSENRVGDTQYF
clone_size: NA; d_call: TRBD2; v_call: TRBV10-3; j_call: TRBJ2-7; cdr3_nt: TGTGCCATCAGGCCTAGCGGGGGTGCCTACGAGGAGCAGTACTTC; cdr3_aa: CAIRPSGGAYEEQYF
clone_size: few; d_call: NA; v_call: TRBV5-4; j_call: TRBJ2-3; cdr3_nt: TGTGCCAGCAGCTTGATAGCGGACACAGATACGCAGTATTTT; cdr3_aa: CASSLIADTDTQYF
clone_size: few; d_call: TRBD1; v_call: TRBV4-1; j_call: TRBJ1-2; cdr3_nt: TGCGCCAGCAGCCCCGGACAGGGGTACAACTATGGCTACACCTTC; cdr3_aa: CASSPGQGYNYGYTF
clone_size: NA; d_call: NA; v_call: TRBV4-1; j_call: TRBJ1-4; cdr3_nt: TGCGCCAGCAGCCAAGAAGGGTTGGGGACAAAGAATGAAAAACTGTTTTTT; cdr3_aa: CASSQEGLGTKNEKLFF
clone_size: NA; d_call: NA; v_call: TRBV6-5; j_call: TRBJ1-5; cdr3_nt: TGTGCCAGCAGGACGGGACAAAGCAATCAGCCCCAGCATTTT; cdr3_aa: CASRTGQSNQPQHF
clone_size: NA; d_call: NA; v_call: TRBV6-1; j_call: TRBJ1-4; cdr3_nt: TGTGCCAGCAGTGAATTTGCTAGGAAAGATAATGAAAAACTGTTTTTT; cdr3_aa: CASSEFARKDNEKLFF
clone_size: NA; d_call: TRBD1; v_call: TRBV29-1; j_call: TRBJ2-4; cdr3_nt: TGCAGCGTTATCCGAGACAGGGTCCTCCCGAAATCACTAAACATTCAGTACTTC; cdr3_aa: CSVIRDRVLPKSLNIQYF
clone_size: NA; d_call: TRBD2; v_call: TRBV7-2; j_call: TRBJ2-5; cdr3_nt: TGTGCCAGCAGCTTGTGGGGGGGAAGGCAAGAGACCCAGTACTTC; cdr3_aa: CASSLWGGRQETQYF
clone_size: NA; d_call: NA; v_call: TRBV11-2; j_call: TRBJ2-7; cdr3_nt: TGTGCCAGCAGCCCCAGGACCTACGAGCAGTACTTC; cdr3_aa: CASSPRTYEQYF
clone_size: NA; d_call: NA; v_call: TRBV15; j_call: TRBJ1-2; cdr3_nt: TGTGCCACCAGCAGATCCCCTGACAGGTTTAGCCATGGCTACACCTTC; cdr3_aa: CATSRSPDRFSHGYTF
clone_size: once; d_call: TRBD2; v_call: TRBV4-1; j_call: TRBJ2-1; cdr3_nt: TGCGCCAGCAGCCAGTTCCATAGCGGGGGGGCCACCTATGAGCAGTTCTTC; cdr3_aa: CASSQFHSGGATYEQFF
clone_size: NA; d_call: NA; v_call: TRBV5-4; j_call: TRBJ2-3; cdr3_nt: TGTGCCAGCAGGAACGGGTTAGTCGGTACAGATACGCAGTATTTT; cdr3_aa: CASRNGLVGTDTQYF
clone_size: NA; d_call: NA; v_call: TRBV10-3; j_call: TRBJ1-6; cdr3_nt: TGTGCCTCCTGGGGGGGCGGTAATTCACCCCTCCACTTT; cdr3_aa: CASWGGGNSPLHF
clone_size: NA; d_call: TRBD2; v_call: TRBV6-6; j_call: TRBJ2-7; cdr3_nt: TGTGCCGTAAAGCGGGACTTCTACGAGCAGTACTTC; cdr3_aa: CAVKRDFYEQYF
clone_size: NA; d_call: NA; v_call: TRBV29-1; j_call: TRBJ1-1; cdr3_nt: TGCAGCGCTGCCGTGAGGGGGGGTCCGAACACTGAAGCTTTCTTT; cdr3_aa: CSAAVRGGPNTEAFF
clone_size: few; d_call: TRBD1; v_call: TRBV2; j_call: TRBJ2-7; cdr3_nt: TGTGCCAGCAGGCGACAGGGGGACCTCTACGAGCAGTACTTC; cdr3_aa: CASRRQGDLYEQYF
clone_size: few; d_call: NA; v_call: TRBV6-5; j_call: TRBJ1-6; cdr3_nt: TGTGCCAGCAGTTCGGGGGGCAGGCCAAATTCACCCCTCCACTTT; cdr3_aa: CASSSGGRPNSPLHF
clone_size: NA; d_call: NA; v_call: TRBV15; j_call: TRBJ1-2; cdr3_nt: TGTGCCACCAGCAGAGATACTAGACCGGATTTGGATGGCTACACCTTC; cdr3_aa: CATSRDTRPDLDGYTF
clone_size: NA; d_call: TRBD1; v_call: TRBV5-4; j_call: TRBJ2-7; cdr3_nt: TGTGCCAGCAGCCGCGGACAGGGTACCGAGCAGTACTTC; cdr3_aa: CASSRGQGTEQYF